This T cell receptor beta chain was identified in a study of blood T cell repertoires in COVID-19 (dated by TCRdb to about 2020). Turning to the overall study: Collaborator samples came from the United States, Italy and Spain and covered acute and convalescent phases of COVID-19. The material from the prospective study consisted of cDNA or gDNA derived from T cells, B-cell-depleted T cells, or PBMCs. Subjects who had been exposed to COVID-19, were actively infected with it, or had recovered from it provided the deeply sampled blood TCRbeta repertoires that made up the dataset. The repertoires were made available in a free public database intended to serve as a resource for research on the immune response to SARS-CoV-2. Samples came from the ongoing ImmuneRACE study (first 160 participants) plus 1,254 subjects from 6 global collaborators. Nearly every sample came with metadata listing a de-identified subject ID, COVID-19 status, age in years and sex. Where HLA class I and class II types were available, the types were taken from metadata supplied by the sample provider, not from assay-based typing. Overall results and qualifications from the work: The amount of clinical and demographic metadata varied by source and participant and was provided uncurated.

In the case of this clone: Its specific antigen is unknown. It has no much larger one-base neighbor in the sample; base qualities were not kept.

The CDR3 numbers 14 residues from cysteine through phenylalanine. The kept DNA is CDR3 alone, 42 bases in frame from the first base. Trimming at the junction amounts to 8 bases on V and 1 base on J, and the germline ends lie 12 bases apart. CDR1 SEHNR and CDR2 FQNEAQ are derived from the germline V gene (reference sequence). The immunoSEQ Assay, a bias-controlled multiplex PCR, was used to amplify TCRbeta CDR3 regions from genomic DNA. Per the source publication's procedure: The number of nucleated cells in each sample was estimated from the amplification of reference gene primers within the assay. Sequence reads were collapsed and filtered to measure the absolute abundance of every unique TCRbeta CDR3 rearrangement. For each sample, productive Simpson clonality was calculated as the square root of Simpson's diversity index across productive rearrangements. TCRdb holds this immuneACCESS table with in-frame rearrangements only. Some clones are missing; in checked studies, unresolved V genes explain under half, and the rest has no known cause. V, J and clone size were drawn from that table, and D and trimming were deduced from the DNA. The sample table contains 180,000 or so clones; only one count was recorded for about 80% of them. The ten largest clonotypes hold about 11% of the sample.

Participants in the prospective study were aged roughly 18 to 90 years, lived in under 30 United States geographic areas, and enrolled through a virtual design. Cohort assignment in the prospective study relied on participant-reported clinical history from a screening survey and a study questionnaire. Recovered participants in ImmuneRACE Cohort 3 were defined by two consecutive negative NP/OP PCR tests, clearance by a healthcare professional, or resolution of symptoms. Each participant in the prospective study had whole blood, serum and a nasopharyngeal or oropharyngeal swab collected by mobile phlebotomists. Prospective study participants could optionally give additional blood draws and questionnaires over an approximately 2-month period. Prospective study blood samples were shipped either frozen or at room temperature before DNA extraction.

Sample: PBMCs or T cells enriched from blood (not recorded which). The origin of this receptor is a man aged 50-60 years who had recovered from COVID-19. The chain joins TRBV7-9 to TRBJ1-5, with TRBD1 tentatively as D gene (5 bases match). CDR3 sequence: CASSPGGSNQPQHF. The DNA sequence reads TGTGCCAGCTCTCCCGGGGGAAGCAATCAGCCCCAGCATTTT.